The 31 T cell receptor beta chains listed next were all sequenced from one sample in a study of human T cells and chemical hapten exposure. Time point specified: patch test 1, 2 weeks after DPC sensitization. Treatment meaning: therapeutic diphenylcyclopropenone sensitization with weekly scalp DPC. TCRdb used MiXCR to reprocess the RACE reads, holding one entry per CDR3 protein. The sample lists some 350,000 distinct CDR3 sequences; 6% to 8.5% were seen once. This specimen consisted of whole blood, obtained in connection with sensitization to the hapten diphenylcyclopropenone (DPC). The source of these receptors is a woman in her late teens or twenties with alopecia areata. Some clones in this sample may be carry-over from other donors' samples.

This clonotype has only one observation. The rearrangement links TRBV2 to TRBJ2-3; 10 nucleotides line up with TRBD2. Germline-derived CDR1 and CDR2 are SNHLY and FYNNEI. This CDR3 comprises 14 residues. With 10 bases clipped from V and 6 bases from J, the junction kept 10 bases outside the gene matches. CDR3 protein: CAKRGTSALDTQYF. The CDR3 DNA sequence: TGTGCCAAGAGAGGGACTAGCGCCCTGGATACGCAGTATTTT.

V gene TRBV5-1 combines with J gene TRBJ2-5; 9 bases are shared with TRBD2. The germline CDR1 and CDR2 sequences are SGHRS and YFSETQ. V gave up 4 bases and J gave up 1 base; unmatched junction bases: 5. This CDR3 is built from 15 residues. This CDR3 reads CASSMLTSGQETQYF. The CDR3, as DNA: TGCGCCAGCAGCATGTTGACTAGCGGCCAAGAGACCCAGTACTTC.

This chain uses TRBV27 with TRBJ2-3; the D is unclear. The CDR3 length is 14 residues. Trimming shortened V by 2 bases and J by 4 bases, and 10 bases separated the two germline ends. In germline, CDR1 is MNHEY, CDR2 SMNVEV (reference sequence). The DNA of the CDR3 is TGTGCCAGCAGTTTAATAGGCCAGGCAGATACGCAGTATTTT. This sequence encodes CASSLIGQADTQYF.

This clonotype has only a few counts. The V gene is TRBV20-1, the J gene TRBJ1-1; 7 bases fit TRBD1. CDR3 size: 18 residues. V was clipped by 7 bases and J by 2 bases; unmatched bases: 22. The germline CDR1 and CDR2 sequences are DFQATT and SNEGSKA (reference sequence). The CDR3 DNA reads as TGCAGTGTTCCAAAACATTATACTGCTGACAGGGTAAACACTGAAGCTTTCTTT. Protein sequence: CSVPKHYTADRVNTEAFF.

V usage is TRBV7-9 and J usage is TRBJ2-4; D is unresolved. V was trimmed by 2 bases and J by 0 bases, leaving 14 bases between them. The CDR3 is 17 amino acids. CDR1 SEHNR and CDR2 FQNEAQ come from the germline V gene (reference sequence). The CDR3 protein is CASSLSTNFGAKNIQYF. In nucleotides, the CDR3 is TGTGCCAGCAGCTTAAGTACAAACTTTGGAGCCAAAAACATTCAGTACTTC.

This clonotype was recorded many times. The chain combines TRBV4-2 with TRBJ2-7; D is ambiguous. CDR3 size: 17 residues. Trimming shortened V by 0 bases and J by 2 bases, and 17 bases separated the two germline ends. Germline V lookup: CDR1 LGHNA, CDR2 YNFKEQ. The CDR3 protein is CASSQDHSGGETYEQYF. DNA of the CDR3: TGTGCCAGCAGCCAAGATCACTCGGGCGGCGAAACCTACGAGCAGTACTTC.

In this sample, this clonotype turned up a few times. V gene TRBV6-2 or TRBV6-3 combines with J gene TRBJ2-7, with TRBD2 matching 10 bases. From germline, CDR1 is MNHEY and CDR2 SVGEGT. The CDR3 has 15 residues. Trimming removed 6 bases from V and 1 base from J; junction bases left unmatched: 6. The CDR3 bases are TGTGCCAGCAGGCCCGTAGCGGGGGGATCCTACGAGCAGTACTTC. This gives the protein CASRPVAGGSYEQYF.

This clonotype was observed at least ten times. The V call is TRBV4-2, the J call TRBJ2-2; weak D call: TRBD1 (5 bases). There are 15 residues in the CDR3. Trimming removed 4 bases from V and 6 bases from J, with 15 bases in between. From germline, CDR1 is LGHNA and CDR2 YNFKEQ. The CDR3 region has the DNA TGTGCCAGCAGCCCAGAGCAGGGTCTTCCCGGGGAGCTGTTTTTT. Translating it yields CASSPEQGLPGELFF.

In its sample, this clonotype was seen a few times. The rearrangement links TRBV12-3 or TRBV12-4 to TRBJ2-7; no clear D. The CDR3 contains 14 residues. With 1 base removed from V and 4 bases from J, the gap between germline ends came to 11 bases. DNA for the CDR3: TGTGCCAGCAGTTTAGTTAACCTAGATTACGAGCAGTACTTC. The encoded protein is CASSLVNLDYEQYF.

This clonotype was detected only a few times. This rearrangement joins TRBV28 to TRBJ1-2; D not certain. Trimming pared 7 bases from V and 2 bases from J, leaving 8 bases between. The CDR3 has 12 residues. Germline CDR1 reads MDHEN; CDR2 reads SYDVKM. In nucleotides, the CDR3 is TGTGCCAGCATTGCGGGGAACTATGGCTACACCTTC. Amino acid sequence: CASIAGNYGYTF.

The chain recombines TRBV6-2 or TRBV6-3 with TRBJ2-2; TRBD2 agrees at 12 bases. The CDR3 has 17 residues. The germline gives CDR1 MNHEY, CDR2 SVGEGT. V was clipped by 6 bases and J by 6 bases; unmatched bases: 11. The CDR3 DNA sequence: TGTGCCAGCAGCCCCACTAGCGGGGGGCTACTTTCCGGGGAGCTGTTTTTT. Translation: CASSPTSGGLLSGELFF.

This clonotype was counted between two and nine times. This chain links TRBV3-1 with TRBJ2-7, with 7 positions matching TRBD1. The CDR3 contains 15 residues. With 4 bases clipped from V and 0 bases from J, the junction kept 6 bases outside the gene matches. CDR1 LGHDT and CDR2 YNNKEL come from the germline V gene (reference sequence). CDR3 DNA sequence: TGTGCCAGCAGCCGCCGGAGACAGGGCTCCTACGAGCAGTACTTC. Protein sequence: CASSRRRQGSYEQYF.

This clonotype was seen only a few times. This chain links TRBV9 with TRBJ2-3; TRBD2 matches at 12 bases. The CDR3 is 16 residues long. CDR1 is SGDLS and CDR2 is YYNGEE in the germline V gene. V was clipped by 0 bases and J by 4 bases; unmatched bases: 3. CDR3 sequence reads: CASSVASGGAPDTQYF. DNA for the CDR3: TGTGCCAGCAGCGTAGCTAGCGGGGGGGCGCCAGATACGCAGTATTTT.

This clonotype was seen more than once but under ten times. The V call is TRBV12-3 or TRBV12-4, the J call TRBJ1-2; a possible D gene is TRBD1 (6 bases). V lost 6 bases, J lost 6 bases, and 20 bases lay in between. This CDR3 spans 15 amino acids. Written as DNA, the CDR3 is TGTGCCAGCAGAACCTATGGGGACACCAACGATGGCTACACCTTC. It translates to CASRTYGDTNDGYTF.

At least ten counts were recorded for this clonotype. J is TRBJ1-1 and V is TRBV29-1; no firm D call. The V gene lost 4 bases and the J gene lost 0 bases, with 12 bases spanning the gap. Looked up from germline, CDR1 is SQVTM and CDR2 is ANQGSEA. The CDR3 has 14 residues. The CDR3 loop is CSVVAGSMNTEAFF. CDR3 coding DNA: TGCAGCGTTGTGGCGGGCTCGATGAACACTGAAGCTTTCTTT.

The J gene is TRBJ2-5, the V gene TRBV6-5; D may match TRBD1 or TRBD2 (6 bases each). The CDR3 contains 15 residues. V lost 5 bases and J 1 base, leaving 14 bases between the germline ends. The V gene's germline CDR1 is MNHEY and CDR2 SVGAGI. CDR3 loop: CASSRTGTLQETQYF. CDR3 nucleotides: TGTGCCAGCAGTCGTACAGGGACTCTCCAAGAGACCCAGTACTTC.

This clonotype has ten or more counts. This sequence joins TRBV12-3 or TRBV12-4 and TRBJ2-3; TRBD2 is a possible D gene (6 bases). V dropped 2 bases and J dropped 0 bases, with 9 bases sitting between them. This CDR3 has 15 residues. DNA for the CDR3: TGTGCCAGCAGTTTAACGCGGGGCAGCACAGATACGCAGTATTTT. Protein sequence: CASSLTRGSTDTQYF.

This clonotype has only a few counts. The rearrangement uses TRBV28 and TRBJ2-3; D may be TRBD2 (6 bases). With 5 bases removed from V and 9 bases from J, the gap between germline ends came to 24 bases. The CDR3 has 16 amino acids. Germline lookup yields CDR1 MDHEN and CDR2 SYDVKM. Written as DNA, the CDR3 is TGTGCCAGCAGTCCCACCGGAGACTTTCCTCGGGGGACGCAGTATTTT. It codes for CASSPTGDFPRGTQYF.

DNA for the CDR3: TGTGCCAGCAGCCAGGAGAAAATGGCCAAAAACATTCAGTACTTC. It is translated as CASSQEKMAKNIQYF. The chain has TRBV4-2 and TRBJ2-4; D is uncertain. Germline CDR1 is LGHNA and CDR2 is YNFKEQ. The CDR3 sequence is 15 residues long. V lost 3 bases and J lost 1, with 10 bases in between.

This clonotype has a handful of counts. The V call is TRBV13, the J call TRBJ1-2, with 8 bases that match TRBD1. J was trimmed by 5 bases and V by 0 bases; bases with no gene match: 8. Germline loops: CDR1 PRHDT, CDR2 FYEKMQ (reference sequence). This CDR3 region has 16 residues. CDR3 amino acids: CASSLGPQGALYGYTF. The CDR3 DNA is TGTGCCAGCAGCTTAGGTCCTCAGGGGGCCCTGTATGGCTACACCTTC. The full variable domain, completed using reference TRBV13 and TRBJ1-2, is AAGVIQSPRHLIKEKRETATLKCYPIPRHDTVYWYQQGPGQDPQFLISFYEKMQSDKGSIPDRFSAQQFSDYHSELNMSSLELGDSALYFCASSLGPQGALYGYTFGSGTRLTVV.

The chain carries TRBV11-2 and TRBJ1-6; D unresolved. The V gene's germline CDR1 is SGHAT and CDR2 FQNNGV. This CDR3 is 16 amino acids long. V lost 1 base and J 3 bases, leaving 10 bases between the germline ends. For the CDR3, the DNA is TGTGCCAGCAGCTTAGCGGCTCCTGACTATAATTCACCCCTCCACTTT. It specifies CASSLAAPDYNSPLHF.

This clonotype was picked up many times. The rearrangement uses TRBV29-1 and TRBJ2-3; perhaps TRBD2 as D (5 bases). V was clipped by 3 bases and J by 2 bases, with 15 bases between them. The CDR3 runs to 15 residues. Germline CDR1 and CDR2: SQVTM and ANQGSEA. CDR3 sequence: CSVEIFGENTDTQYF. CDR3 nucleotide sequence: TGCAGCGTTGAGATTTTCGGGGAAAACACAGATACGCAGTATTTT.

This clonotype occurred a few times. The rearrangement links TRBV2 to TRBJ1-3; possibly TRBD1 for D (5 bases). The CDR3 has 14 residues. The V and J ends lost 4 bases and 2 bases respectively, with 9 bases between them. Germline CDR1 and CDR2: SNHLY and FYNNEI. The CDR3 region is CASSVGTAGNTIYF. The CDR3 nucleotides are TGTGCCAGCAGTGTAGGGACCGCTGGAAACACCATATATTTT.

The CDR3 region is CASSPGQPLYSNQPQHF. The CDR3 DNA is TGTGCCAGCAGCCCGGGACAACCCTTATATAGCAATCAGCCCCAGCATTTT. J is TRBJ1-5 and V is TRBV28; TRBD1 is a possible D gene (6 bases). The V and J ends lost 6 bases and 0 bases respectively, with 18 bases between them. The CDR3 runs to 17 residues. The germline V gene encodes CDR1 MDHEN and CDR2 SYDVKM.

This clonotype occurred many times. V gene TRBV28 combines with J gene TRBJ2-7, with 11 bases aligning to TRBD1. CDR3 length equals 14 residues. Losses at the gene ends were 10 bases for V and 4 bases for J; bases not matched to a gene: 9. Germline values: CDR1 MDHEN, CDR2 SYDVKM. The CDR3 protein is CATSARDRGYEQYF. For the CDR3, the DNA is TGTGCCACCAGCGCCCGGGACAGGGGGTACGAGCAGTACTTC.

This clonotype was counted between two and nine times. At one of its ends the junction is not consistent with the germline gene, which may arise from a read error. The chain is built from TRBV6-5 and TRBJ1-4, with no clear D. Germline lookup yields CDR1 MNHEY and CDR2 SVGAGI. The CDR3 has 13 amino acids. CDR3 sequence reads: CASRYGRAEKLFF. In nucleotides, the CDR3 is TGTGCCAGCCGTTATGGGAGGGCAGAAAAACTGTTTTTT.

In DNA, the CDR3 is TGCAGTGCGGACAGGGCGGCGGGTGAAGCTTTCTTT. As protein: CSADRAAGEAFF. J is TRBJ1-1 and V is TRBV20-1, with 8 nucleotides matching TRBD1. Germline lookup yields CDR1 DFQATT and CDR2 SNEGSKA (reference sequence). CDR3 length equals 12 residues. J was trimmed by 7 bases and V by 6 bases; bases with no gene match: 7.

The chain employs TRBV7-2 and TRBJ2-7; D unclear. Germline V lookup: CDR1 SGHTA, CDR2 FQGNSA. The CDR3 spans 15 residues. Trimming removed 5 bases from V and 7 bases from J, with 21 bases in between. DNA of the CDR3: TGTGCCAGCAGCCCCGTCCACCCAGCGATGGGTGAGCAGTACTTC. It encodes CASSPVHPAMGEQYF.

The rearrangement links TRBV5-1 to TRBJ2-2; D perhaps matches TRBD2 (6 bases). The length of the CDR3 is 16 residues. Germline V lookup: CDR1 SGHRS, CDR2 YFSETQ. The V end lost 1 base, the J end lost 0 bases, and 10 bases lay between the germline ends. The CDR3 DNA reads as TGCGCCAGCAGCTTGTCAGGGACTGCGAACACCGGGGAGCTGTTTTTT. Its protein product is CASSLSGTANTGELFF.

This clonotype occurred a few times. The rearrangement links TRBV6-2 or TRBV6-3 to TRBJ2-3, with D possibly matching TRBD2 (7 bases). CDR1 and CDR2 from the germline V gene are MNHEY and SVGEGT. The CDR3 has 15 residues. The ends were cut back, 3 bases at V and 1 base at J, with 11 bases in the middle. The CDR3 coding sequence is TGTGCCAGCAGTTATGCGGGGGCCGGCACAGATACGCAGTATTTT. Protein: CASSYAGAGTDTQYF.

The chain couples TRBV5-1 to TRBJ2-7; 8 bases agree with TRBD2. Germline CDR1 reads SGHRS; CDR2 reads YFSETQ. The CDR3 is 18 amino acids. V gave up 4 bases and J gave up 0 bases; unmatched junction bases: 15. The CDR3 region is CASSLVPDITSGSYEQYF. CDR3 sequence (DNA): TGCGCCAGCAGCCTAGTACCAGATATAACTAGCGGCTCCTACGAGCAGTACTTC.